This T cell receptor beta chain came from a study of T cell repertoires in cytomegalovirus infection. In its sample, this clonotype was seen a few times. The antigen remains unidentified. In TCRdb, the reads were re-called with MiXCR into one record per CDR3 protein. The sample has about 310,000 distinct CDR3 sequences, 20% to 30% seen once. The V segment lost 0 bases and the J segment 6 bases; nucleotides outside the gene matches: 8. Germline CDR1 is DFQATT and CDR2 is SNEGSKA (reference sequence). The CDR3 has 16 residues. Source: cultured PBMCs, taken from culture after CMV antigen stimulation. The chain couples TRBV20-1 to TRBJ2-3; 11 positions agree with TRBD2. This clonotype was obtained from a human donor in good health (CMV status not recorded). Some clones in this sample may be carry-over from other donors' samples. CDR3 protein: CSAREPTSGSRDTQYF. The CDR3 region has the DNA TGCAGTGCTAGAGAGCCAACTAGCGGGAGTAGGGATACGCAGTATTTT.